A single T cell receptor beta chain is shown here with its context. Criteria for exclusion of patients were uncontrolled infection, other autoimmune disease, pregnancy or lactation. The data belong to a study of T cells in Graves' hyperthyroidism and ophthalmopathy. The germline V and J ends were trimmed by 0 bases and 6 bases, with 19 bases remaining between them. Germline V CDR1 and CDR2: SQVTM, ANQGSEA. CDR3 length equals 16 residues. The CDR3 regions of TCR beta were amplified from RNA transcripts. HTBI primers were used for first-round RT-PCR of the TCR CDR3. TCRdb re-analysed the multiplex PCR reads in MiXCR, keeping a single row per CDR3 protein. The data hold over 700,000 distinct CDR3 sequences, with under 20% observed a single time.

This TCR was recovered from a woman in her forties or fifties with Graves' hyperthyroidism that later progressed to Graves' ophthalmopathy. Sequencing was carried out using blood. The V call is TRBV29-1, the J call TRBJ2-3; D call uncertain. The CDR3 region is CSVEDLMGLRADTQYF. The CDR3 nucleotides are TGCAGCGTTGAAGATCTAATGGGCCTCCGCGCCGATACGCAGTATTTT.